The T cell receptor beta chain described here comes from a study of tissue T cells after allogeneic stem cell transplantation. Whole-study findings and limits: Tissue-detected TCR repertoire was only partly captured by blood and spleen T cells. TCR repertoires tracked anatomic similarity, regardless of disease or transplant status.

The CDR3 sequence is 14 residues long. Deletions cut 2 bases from V and 0 bases from J, with 8 bases between. Germline V gene lookup returns CDR1 LGHNA and CDR2 YSYQKL. To note about this clone: Its antigen is unidentified. Mouse names are used for the genes. The read is 1 residue too short to cover the CDR3 end, so that end is filled in from the germline J gene.

The sample's time point: mouse harvest day 14 after allogeneic transplant. The graft held 10^6 splenic CD5+ T cells and 10^7 T-cell-depleted bone marrow cells. CDR3 sequences, V/J genes, frequencies and template counts came from survey-depth TCRbeta sequencing. The assay was immunoSEQ multiplex PCR, and TCRdb's table has in-frame clones only and misses some. The data show fewer than 9,000 clones, more than 35% seen once. The chain joins TRBV2 to TRBJ2-7; D remains ambiguous. The TCR was taken from a female BALB/c mouse given C57BL/6 T cells with graft-versus-host disease after an allogeneic hematopoietic cell transplant. The specimen was skin. CDR3: CASSQRDTSYEQYF. The sequenced CDR3 bases are TGTGCCAGCAGCCAACGAGACACCTCCTATGAACAGTAC.